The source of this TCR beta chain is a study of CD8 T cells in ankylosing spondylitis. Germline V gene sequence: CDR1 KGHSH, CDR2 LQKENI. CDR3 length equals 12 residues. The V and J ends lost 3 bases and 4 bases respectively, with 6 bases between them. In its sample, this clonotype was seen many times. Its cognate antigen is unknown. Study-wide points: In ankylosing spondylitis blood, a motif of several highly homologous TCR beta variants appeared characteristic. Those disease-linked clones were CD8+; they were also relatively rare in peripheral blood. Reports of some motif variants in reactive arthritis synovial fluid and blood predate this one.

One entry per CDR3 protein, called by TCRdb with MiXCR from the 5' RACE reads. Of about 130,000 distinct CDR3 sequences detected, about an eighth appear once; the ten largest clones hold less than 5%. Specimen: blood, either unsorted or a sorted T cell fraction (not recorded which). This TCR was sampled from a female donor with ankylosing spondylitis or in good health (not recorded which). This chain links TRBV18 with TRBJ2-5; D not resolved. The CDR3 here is CASSPALETQYF. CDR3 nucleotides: TGTGCCAGCTCACCGGCATTAGAGACCCAGTACTTC.